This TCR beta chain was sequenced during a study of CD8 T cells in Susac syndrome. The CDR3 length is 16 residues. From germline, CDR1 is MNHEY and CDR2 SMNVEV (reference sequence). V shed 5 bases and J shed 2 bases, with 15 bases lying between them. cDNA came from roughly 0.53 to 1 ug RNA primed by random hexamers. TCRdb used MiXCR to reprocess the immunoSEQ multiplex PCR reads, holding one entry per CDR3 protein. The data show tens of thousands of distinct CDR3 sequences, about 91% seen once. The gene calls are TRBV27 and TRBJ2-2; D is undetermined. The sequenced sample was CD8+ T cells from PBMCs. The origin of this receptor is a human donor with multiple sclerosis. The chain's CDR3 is CASSQPWSGNTGELFF. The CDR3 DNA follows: TGTGCCAGCAGTCAGCCCTGGTCAGGAAACACCGGGGAGCTGTTTTTT.